This is a list of T cell receptor beta chains from one sample in a study of T-cell memory formation after mild COVID-19. MiXCR, run by TCRdb on the 5' RACE reads, gives a single entry per CDR3 protein. The sample lists more than 250,000 distinct CDR3 sequences, roughly 15% occurring once. The sequenced sample was PBMCs or a T cell subset sorted from them (not recorded which). These TCRs come from a man aged 18 to 30 who had mild COVID-19 (a few samples of this study predate the infection). Cell type and time point are not known. Both conserved end residues are part of each CDR3. A D gene is named only where the DNA matches it firmly. Expanded clones get a size class; other rows say once, few or many, or leave the size out.

J: TRBJ2-1
D: NA
V: TRBV9
size: NA
CDR3: CASSVGRGSSYNEQFF
DNA: TGTGCCAGCAGCGTAGGGAGGGGGAGCTCCTACAATGAGCAGTTCTTC

J: TRBJ2-5
D: NA
V: TRBV20-1
size: few
CDR3: CSAPARRGIQETQYF
DNA: TGCAGTGCCCCAGCGAGGAGGGGAATCCAAGAGACCCAGTACTTC

J: TRBJ2-7
D: NA
V: TRBV20-1
size: NA
CDR3: CSARDLGAWEQYF
DNA: TGCAGTGCTAGAGATCTGGGGGCATGGGAGCAGTACTTC

J: TRBJ1-3
D: NA
V: TRBV12-3/TRBV12-4
size: NA
CDR3: CHAETGNTIYF
DNA: TGCCATGCAGAAACTGGAAACACCATATATTTT

J: TRBJ1-5
D: NA
V: TRBV15
size: NA
CDR3: CATSRLDTPQHF
DNA: TGTGCCACCAGCAGACTGGACACGCCCCAGCATTTT

J: TRBJ1-2
D: TRBD1
V: TRBV5-1
size: NA
CDR3: CASSPDRGVYGYTF
DNA: TGCGCCAGCAGCCCGGACAGGGGGGTTTATGGCTACACCTTC

J: TRBJ2-7
D: NA
V: TRBV29-1
size: many
CDR3: CSVLTVYEQYF
DNA: TGCAGCGTTCTGACAGTCTACGAGCAGTACTTC

J: TRBJ1-2
D: NA
V: TRBV2
size: few
CDR3: CASSERRQPYAGYTF
DNA: TGTGCCAGCAGTGAGCGTAGGCAGCCTTATGCCGGCTACACCTTC

J: TRBJ2-3
D: NA
V: TRBV25-1
size: NA
CDR3: CASSEYGTPSTDTQYF
DNA: TGTGCCAGCAGTGAATACGGCACCCCTAGCACAGATACGCAGTATTTT

J: TRBJ1-2
D: TRBD1
V: TRBV10-3
size: NA
CDR3: CAISEQGVPTF
DNA: TGTGCCATCAGTGAACAGGGGGTCCCCACCTTC

J: TRBJ2-3
D: NA
V: TRBV20-1
size: few
CDR3: CSAELLTTTDTQYF
DNA: TGCAGTGCCGAGTTACTGACAACCACAGATACGCAGTATTTT

J: TRBJ2-1
D: NA
V: TRBV5-1
size: few
CDR3: CASSLENLYNEQFF
DNA: TGCGCCAGCAGCTTAGAGAACCTCTACAATGAGCAGTTCTTC

J: TRBJ2-7
D: TRBD1
V: TRBV2
size: NA
CDR3: CASSVKLMGQGTPEQYF
DNA: TGTGCCAGCAGTGTAAAACTGATGGGACAGGGTACCCCCGAGCAGTACTTC

J: TRBJ1-2
D: NA
V: TRBV4-1
size: NA
CDR3: CASSQERDYGYTF
DNA: TGCGCCAGCAGCCAAGAGAGGGACTATGGCTACACCTTC

J: TRBJ2-3
D: TRBD2
V: TRBV20-1
size: NA
CDR3: CSAKFTGGGPDTQYF
DNA: TGCAGTGCAAAATTTACCGGGGGGGGCCCAGATACGCAGTATTTT

J: TRBJ2-1
D: TRBD1
V: TRBV6-2/TRBV6-3
size: NA
CDR3: CASSYRQGAVNEQFF
DNA: TGTGCCAGCAGTTACAGGCAGGGGGCGGTCAATGAGCAGTTCTTC

J: TRBJ2-5
D: NA
V: TRBV7-2
size: few
CDR3: CASSFGLFETQYF
DNA: TGTGCCAGCAGCTTTGGACTCTTTGAGACCCAGTACTTC

J: TRBJ2-3
D: NA
V: TRBV15
size: few
CDR3: CATSSTIGQRTDTQYF
DNA: TGTGCCACCAGCAGCACCATTGGGCAGCGCACAGATACGCAGTATTTT

J: TRBJ2-7
D: TRBD1
V: TRBV5-1
size: NA
CDR3: CASSLGTGGSYEQYF
DNA: TGCGCCAGCAGCTTGGGGACAGGGGGATCCTACGAGCAGTACTTC

J: TRBJ2-2
D: TRBD1
V: TRBV11-2
size: few
CDR3: CASSLLQGPTGELFF
DNA: TGTGCCAGCAGCTTACTACAGGGGCCCACCGGGGAGCTGTTTTTT

J: TRBJ2-7
D: NA
V: TRBV30
size: NA
CDR3: CAWSVFYEQYF
DNA: TGTGCCTGGAGTGTATTCTACGAGCAGTACTTC

J: TRBJ1-1
D: TRBD1
V: TRBV7-3
size: few
CDR3: CASSHTGGEGTEAFF
DNA: TGTGCCAGCAGCCACACAGGGGGCGAGGGCACTGAAGCTTTCTTT

J: TRBJ1-2
D: NA
V: TRBV29-1
size: few
CDR3: CSVFGGARGYTF
DNA: TGCAGCGTTTTCGGAGGAGCTCGAGGCTACACCTTC

J: TRBJ1-1
D: NA
V: TRBV7-2
size: many
CDR3: CASSPYTEAFF
DNA: TGTGCCAGCAGCCCTTACACTGAAGCTTTCTTT

J: TRBJ2-7
D: NA
V: TRBV4-1
size: NA
CDR3: CASSQTRGRSYEQYF
DNA: TGCGCCAGCAGCCAAACCCGCGGGCGCTCCTACGAGCAGTACTTC

J: TRBJ2-7
D: TRBD2
V: TRBV9
size: few
CDR3: CASSVAPGLAVYEQYF
DNA: TGTGCCAGCAGCGTAGCTCCGGGACTAGCTGTGTACGAGCAGTACTTC

J: TRBJ2-5
D: NA
V: TRBV7-2
size: NA
CDR3: CASSSNNQETQYF
DNA: TGTGCCAGCAGCTCGAATAATCAAGAGACCCAGTACTTC

J: TRBJ2-2
D: NA
V: TRBV7-2
size: few
CDR3: CASSLNPAELFF
DNA: TGTGCCAGCAGCTTAAACCCGGCGGAGCTGTTTTTT

J: TRBJ1-2
D: TRBD1
V: TRBV10-3
size: few
CDR3: CAISERQGDGYTF
DNA: TGTGCCATCAGTGAAAGACAGGGGGATGGCTACACCTTC

J: TRBJ2-3
D: NA
V: TRBV3-1
size: few
CDR3: CASSQRLAELDTQYF
DNA: TGTGCCAGCAGCCAACGGTTAGCGGAGTTAGATACGCAGTATTTT

J: TRBJ2-7
D: NA
V: TRBV6-6
size: few
CDR3: CASTPHAGSYEQYF
DNA: TGTGCCAGCACCCCCCACGCGGGGTCCTACGAGCAGTACTTC

J: TRBJ2-5
D: TRBD1
V: TRBV7-9
size: NA
CDR3: CASSRTPQGAQETQYF
DNA: TGTGCCAGCAGTCGGACCCCGCAGGGGGCCCAAGAGACCCAGTACTTC

J: TRBJ1-1
D: NA
V: TRBV7-9
size: NA
CDR3: CASRVGNGVDTEAFF
DNA: TGTGCCAGCAGAGTAGGGAATGGAGTAGACACTGAAGCTTTCTTT

J: TRBJ1-6
D: TRBD1
V: TRBV12-3/TRBV12-4
size: few
CDR3: CASNLRGQNSPLHF
DNA: TGTGCCAGCAACCTTAGGGGACAGAATTCACCCCTCCACTTT

J: TRBJ1-5
D: NA
V: TRBV2
size: NA
CDR3: CASRGAGAGQPQHF
DNA: TGTGCCAGCCGGGGGGCAGGGGCTGGCCAGCCCCAGCATTTT

J: TRBJ2-3
D: TRBD2
V: TRBV15
size: NA
CDR3: CATSRELASGGTDTQYF
DNA: TGTGCCACCAGCAGAGAACTGGCTAGCGGGGGGACAGATACGCAGTATTTT